The present T cell receptor beta chain was sequenced within a study of cytomegalovirus exposure and HLA in healthy donors. Regarding the study as a whole: Later, an analysis found that TCR clusters from the first cohort tended to co-occur in the 120 validation repertoires. The majority of TCR sequences were rare, yet some public TCRs appeared in many donors.

Clones were read by immunoSEQ multiplex PCR, and TCRdb kept only the in-frame ones, dropping some. This table holds roughly 270,000 clones, roughly 90% found once. CDR3 length: 15 amino acids. CDR1 is SGHRS and CDR2 is YFSETQ in the germline V gene. The ends lost 0 bases at V and 8 bases at J; junction bases unmatched: 7. As concerns this clone: What it binds is not known.

Material for sequencing was PBMCs. This receptor was identified in a woman younger than 35 in good health and CMV-seronegative. The chain carries TRBV5-1 and TRBJ2-1; the match to TRBD2 covers 8 bases. CDR3 amino acids: CASSLVGTSWDEQFF. The CDR3 DNA follows: TGCGCCAGCAGCTTGGTCGGGACTAGTTGGGATGAGCAGTTCTTC. The complete variable domain, with remaining parts taken from reference TRBV5-1 and TRBJ2-1, reads KAGVTQTPRYLIKTRGQQVTLSCSPISGHRSVSWYQQTPGQGLQFLFEYFSETQRNKGNFPGRFSGRQFSNSRSEMNVSTLELGDSALYLCASSLVGTSWDEQFFGPGTRLTVL.